This T cell receptor (beta chain) was found in a study of blood T cell repertoires in COVID-19. Data came from immunoSEQ multiplex PCR; TCRdb stores just in-frame clones and leaves some out. The repertoire consists of 200,000 to 250,000 clones, with around 89% occurring once and the leading ten covering 4.1%. From germline, CDR1 is MDHEN and CDR2 SYDVKM. CDR3 size: 14 residues. Trimming stripped 7 bases from V and 6 bases from J, with 15 bases between. The TCR comes from a woman aged 30 to 39 who had recovered from COVID-19. This sequence joins TRBV28 and TRBJ2-2, with D perhaps TRBD1 (5 bases). The specimen was PBMCs or T cells enriched from blood (not recorded which). The CDR3 loop reads CASKNQGEPGELFF. Here the CDR3 DNA reads TGTGCCAGCAAGAACCAGGGCGAACCCGGGGAGCTGTTTTTT.